This T cell receptor beta chain stems from a study of blood T cell repertoires in COVID-19. About the study: Whether acute or convalescent, the COVID-19 samples came from the United States, Italy and Spain. Nucleic acid was either cDNA or gDNA, and it came from T cells, B-cell-depleted T cells, or PBMCs.

Original methodology: Amplification from reference gene primers served as the basis for estimated nucleated cell counts. Clones were sequenced by immunoSEQ multiplex PCR, and TCRdb holds only the in-frame ones, with some missing. V, J and clone size are taken as reported in that table, and D and trimming were inferred from the DNA itself. The repertoire consists of under 250,000 clones, with 75% to 85% occurring once and the leading ten covering more than 9%. Germline V gives CDR1 SGHRS, CDR2 YFSETQ. The CDR3 spans 14 residues. V shed 4 bases, J shed 5 bases, and the junction held 8 bases outside the gene matches.

The chain joins TRBV5-1 to TRBJ2-7; 8 bases line up with TRBD1. The clonotype was recovered from a man aged 45-60 years with active or convalescent COVID-19. Sample: peripheral blood. The chain's CDR3 is CASSATGVEDEQYV. CDR3 in DNA: TGCGCCAGCAGCGCGACAGGGGTTGAGGACGAGCAGTACGTC.